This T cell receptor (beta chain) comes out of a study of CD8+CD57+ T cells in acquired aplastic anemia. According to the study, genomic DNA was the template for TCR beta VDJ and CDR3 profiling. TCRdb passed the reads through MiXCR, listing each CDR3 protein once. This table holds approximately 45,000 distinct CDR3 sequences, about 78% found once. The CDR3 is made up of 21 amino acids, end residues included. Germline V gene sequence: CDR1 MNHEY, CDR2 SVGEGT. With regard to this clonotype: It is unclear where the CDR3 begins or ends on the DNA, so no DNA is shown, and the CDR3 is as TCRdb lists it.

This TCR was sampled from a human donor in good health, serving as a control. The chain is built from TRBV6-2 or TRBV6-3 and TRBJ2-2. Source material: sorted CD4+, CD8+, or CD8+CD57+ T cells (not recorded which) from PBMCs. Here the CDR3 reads CASSYLVQLLRAVLRAGELFF.